The clone carrying this T cell receptor beta chain appeared once. The antigen remains undetermined. TCRdb reprocessed the 5' RACE reads via MiXCR and lists one record per CDR3 protein. The sample yields about 390,000 distinct CDR3 sequences, about 22% seen once. The record originates from a study of CD8 T cells in ankylosing spondylitis. Overall study results and limits: Among TCR beta sequences, a motif of several highly homologous variants appeared characteristic of ankylosing spondylitis blood.

The CDR3 contains 20 residues. Looked up from germline, CDR1 is LGHDT and CDR2 is YNNKEL (reference sequence). V shed 1 base, J shed 1 base, and the junction held 15 bases outside the gene matches. The V call is TRBV3-1, the J call TRBJ2-2, with TRBD2 identical over 7 bases. Sequences were obtained from blood, either unsorted or a sorted T cell fraction (not recorded which). The sequence was collected from a male donor with ankylosing spondylitis. The CDR3 reads CASSQGVLAAQVGNTGELFF. The CDR3 bases are TGTGCCAGCAGCCAAGGGGTGCTAGCGGCTCAAGTTGGGAACACCGGGGAGCTGTTTTTT.